This T cell receptor (beta chain) was sequenced in a study of B cell selection in AIRE deficiency. Sorted regulatory T cells were CD4-positive, CD25-high and CD127-low or negative. Source study methods: Treg pools: about 6x10^4 distinct patient, 92,000 or so donor TCRbeta sequences. Clones were read by immunoSEQ multiplex PCR, and TCRdb kept only the in-frame ones, dropping some. V, J and clone size reflect that table, while D and trimming were determined from the DNA. The table has around 22,000 clones, around nine tenths seen once. About this clone: Its antigen remains unidentified.

Notes on the study in general: With only TCRbeta sequenced, approximately 37% of shared healthy Treg sequences overlapped Tconv. Tconv and Treg cells from AIRE-deficient patients resembled healthy donors in TCRBV usage, CDR3 length and diversity.

The CDR3 length is 14 residues. The germline CDR1 and CDR2 sequences are SNHLY and FYNNEI. Trimming left V 6 bases short and J 5 bases short, with 11 bases between. This clonotype was sampled from a human donor in good health. The chain uses TRBV2 and TRBJ1-6; D might be TRBD1 (5 bases). Input material: CD4+CD25+ Tregs sorted from PBMCs. The CDR3 reads CASRRDRDNSPLHF. CDR3 coding DNA: TGTGCCAGCAGAAGGGACCGGGATAATTCACCCCTCCACTTT.